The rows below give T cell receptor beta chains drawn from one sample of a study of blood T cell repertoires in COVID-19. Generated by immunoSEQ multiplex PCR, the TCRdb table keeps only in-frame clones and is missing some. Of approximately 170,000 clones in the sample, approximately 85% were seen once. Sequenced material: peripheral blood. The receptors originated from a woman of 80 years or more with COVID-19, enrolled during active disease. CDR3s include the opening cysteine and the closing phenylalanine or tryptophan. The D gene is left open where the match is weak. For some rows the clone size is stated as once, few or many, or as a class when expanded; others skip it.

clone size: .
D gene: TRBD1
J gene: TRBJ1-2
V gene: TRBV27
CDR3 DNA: TGTGCCGGGACCTCCGGGACAGGTCGGTATGGCTACACCTTC
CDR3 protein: CAGTSGTGRYGYTF

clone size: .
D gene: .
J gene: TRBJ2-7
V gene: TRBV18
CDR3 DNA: TGTGCCAGCTCATCAACCGGACAGACCTACGAGCAGTACTTC
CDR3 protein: CASSSTGQTYEQYF

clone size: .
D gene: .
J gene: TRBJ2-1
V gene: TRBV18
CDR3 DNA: TGTGCCAGCTCACCACTCACCCCTGGCCTGTCCTACAATGAGCAGTTCTTC
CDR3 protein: CASSPLTPGLSYNEQFF

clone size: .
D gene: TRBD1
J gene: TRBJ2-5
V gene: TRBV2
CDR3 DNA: TGTGCCAAGACCCGGGACAGGGAAGAGACCCAGTACTTC
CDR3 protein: CAKTRDREETQYF

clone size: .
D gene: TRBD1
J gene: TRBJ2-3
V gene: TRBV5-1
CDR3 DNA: TGCGCCAGCAGCTTTGGACAGGTTCGGGATACGCAGTATTTT
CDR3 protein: CASSFGQVRDTQYF

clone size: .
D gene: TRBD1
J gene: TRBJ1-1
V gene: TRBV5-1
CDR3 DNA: TGCGCCAGCTCTGGAGGACAGGGGGCAGATGAAGCTTTCTTT
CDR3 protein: CASSGGQGADEAFF

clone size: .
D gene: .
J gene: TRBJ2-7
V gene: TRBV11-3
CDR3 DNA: TGTGCCAGCAGCTTATGGGCAGAACCGTCCTACGAGCAGTACTTC
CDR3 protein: CASSLWAEPSYEQYF

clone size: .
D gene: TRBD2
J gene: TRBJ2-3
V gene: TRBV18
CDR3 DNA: TGTGCCAGCTCCCCCCGAGGGGCGGGAGAGGGAACAGATACGCAGTATTTT
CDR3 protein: CASSPRGAGEGTDTQYF

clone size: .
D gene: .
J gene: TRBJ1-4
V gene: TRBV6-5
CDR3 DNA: TGTGCCAGCAGTCCCTCCGGGAAAAAACTGTTTTTT
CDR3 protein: CASSPSGKKLFF

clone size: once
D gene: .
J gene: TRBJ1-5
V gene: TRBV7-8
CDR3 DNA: TGTGCCAGCAGCAGGATCGACAGCGGCAATCAGCCCCAGCATTTT
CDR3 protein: CASSRIDSGNQPQHF

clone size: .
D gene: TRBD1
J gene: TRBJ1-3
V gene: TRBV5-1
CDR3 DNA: TGCGCCAGCAGCGCGGGACAGGGTGGAAACACCATATATTTT
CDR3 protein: CASSAGQGGNTIYF

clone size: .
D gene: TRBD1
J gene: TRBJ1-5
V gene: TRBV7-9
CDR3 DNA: TGTGCCAGCAGCTTATCAGGACAGGGTCAGCCCCAGCATTTT
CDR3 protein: CASSLSGQGQPQHF

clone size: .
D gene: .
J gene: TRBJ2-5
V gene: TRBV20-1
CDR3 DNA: TGCAGTGCTACTACCCTGGAGACCCAGTACTTC
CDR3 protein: CSATTLETQYF

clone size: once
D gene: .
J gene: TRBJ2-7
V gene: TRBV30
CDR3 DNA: TGTGCCTGTGGCCCGAAATTCGAGCAGTACTTC
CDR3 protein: CACGPKFEQYF

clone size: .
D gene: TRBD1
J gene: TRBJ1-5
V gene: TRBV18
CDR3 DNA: TGTGCCAGCTCAAGGGACAGGGAACAGCCCCAGCATTTT
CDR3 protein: CASSRDREQPQHF